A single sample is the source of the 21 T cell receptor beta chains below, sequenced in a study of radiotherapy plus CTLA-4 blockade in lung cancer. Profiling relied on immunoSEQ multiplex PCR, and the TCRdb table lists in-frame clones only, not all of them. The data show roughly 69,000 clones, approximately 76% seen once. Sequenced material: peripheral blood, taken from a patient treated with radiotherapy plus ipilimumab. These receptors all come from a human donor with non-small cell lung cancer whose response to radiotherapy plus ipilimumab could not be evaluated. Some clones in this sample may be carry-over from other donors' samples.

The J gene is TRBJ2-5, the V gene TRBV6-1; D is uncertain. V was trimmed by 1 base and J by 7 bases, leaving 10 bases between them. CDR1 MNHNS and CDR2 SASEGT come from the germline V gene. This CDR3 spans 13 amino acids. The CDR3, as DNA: TGTGCCAGCAGTGAAGGTCTGGGCAGGACCCAGTACTTC. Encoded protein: CASSEGLGRTQYF.

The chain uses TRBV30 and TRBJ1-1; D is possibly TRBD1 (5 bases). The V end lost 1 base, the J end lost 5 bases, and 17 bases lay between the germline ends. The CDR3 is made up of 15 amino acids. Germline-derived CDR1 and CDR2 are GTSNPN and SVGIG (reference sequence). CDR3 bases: TGTGCCTGGAGTGCGTCTCTGGGGCTGCGAACTGAAGCTTTCTTT. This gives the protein CAWSASLGLRTEAFF.

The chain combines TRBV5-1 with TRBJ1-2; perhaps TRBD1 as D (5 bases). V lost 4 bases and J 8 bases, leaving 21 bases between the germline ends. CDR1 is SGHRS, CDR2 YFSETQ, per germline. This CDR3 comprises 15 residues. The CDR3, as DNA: TGCGCCAGCAGCCCCCAGACGGGGGGTAGCGAAGGCTACACCTTC. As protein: CASSPQTGGSEGYTF.

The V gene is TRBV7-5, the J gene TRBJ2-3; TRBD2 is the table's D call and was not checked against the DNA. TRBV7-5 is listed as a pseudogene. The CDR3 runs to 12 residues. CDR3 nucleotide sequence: TGTGCCAGAACCGAGGGACGGGGGGGGCAGTATTTT. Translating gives CARTEGRGGQYF.

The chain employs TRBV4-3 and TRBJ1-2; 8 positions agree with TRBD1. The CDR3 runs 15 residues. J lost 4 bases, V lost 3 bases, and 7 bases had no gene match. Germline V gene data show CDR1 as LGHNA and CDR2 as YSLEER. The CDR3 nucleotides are TGCGCCAGCAGCCACCAAGGACAGGGCGTCTATGGCTACACCTTC. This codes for CASSHQGQGVYGYTF.

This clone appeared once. This CDR3 is CASSQDRGSSYNEQFF. CDR3 coding DNA: TGTGCCAGCAGCCAAGACAGGGGGAGCTCCTACAATGAGCAGTTCTTC. The rearrangement joins TRBV4-2 to TRBJ2-1, with TRBD1 matching 7 bases. V trimming: 0 bases; J trimming: 0 bases; junction bases outside the gene matches: 2. Germline CDR1 LGHNA, CDR2 YNFKEQ. This CDR3 has 16 residues.

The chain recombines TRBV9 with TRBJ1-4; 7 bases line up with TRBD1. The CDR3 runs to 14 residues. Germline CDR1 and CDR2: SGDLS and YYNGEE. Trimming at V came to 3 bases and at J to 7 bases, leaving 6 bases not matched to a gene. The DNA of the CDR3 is TGTGCCAGCAGCGGCGGACAGGAGGGTGAAAAACTGTTTTTT. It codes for CASSGGQEGEKLFF. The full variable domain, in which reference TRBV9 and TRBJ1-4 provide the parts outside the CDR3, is DSGVTQTPKHLITATGQRVTLRCSPRSGDLSVYWYQQSLDQGLQFLIQYYNGEERAKGNILERFSAQQFPDLHSELNLSSLELGDSALYFCASSGGQEGEKLFFGSGTQLSVL.

The CDR3 DNA sequence: TGTGCCAGCAGCAACGGAGGGCCGAACACCGGGGAGCTGTTTTTT. Amino acids: CASSNGGPNTGELFF. This chain connects TRBV9 to TRBJ2-2, with D possibly being TRBD2 (6 bases). The V end lost 4 bases, the J end lost 0 bases, and 10 bases lay between the germline ends. The CDR3 contains 15 residues. The germline CDR1 and CDR2 sequences are SGDLS and YYNGEE.

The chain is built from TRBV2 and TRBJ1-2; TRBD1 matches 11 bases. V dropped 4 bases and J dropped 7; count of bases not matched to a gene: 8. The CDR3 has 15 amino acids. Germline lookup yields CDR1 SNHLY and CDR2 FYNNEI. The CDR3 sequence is CASSVPPGTGGGYTF. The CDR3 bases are TGTGCCAGCAGTGTACCCCCGGGGACAGGGGGTGGCTACACCTTC.

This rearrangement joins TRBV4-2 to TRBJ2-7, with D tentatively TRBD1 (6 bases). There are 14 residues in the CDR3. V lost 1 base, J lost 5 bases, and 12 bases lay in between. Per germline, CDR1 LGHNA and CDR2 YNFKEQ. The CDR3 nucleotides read TGTGCCAGCAGCCAAGCGGGCAGGGGTCACGAGCAGTACTTC. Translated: CASSQAGRGHEQYF.

The CDR3, as DNA: TGTGCCAGCAGCTTTGTCTTACTCGGACAGGGTGAAGCTTTCTTT. Its translation is CASSFVLLGQGEAFF. J is TRBJ1-1 and V is TRBV7-9; 8 positions match TRBD1. The CDR3 length is 15 residues. Germline trimming cut 3 bases from V and 7 bases from J; bases unmatched to any gene: 10. The V gene's germline CDR1 is SEHNR and CDR2 FQNEAQ (reference sequence).

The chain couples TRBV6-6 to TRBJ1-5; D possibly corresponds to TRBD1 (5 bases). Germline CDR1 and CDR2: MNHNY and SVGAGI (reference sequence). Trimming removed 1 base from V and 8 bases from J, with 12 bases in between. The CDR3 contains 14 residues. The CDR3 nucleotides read TGTGCCAGCAGTTACTGGGGGGGTAAGGAGCCCCAGCATTTT. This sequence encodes CASSYWGGKEPQHF.

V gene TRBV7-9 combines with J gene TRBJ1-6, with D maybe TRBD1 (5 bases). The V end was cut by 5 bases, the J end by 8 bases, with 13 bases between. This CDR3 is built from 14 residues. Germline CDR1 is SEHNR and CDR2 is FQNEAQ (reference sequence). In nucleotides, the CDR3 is TGTGCCAGCAGCCGACCGGGGACTGATTCACCCCTCCACTTT. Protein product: CASSRPGTDSPLHF.

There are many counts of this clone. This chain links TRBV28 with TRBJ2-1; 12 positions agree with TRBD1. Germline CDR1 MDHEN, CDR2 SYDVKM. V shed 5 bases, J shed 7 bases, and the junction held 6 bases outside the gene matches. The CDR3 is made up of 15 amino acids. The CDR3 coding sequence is TGTGCCAGCAGTAACCCGGGACAGGGGGCAAATGAGCAGTTCTTC. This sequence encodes CASSNPGQGANEQFF.

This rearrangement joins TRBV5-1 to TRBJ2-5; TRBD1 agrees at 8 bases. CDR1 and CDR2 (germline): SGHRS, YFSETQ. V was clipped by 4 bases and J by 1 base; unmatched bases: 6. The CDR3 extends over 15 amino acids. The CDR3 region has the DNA TGCGCCAGCAGCCCCGGACAGGGTAGCCAAGAGACCCAGTACTTC. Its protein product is CASSPGQGSQETQYF.

The CDR3, as DNA: TGTGCCAGCACCCCACGCAGGCGGGCACCTAATGAAAAACTGTTTTTT. It encodes CASTPRRRAPNEKLFF. V usage is TRBV7-2 and J usage is TRBJ1-4; D not certain. This CDR3 region has 16 residues. In germline, CDR1 is SGHTA, CDR2 FQGNSA. The V end was cut by 7 bases, the J end by 3 bases, with 18 bases between.

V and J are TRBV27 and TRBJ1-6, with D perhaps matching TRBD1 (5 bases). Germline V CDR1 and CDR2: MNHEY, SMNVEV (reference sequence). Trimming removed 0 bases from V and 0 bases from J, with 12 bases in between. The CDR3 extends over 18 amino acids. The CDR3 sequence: CASSLSRRAFSYNSPLHF. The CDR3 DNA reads TGTGCCAGCAGTTTATCGCGCAGGGCCTTCTCCTATAATTCACCCCTCCACTTT.

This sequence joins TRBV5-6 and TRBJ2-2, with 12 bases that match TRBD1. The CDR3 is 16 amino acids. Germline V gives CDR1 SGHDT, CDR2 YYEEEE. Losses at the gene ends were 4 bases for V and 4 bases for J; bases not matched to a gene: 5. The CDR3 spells CASSPGQGAITGELFF. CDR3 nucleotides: TGTGCCAGCAGCCCGGGACAGGGGGCGATCACCGGGGAGCTGTTTTTT.

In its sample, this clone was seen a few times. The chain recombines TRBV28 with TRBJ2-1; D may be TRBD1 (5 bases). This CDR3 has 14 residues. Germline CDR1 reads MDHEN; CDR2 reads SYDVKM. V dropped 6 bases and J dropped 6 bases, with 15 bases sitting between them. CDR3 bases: TGTGCCAGCAGGACCAGGGATAGCCGCAATGAGCAGTTCTTC. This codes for CASRTRDSRNEQFF.

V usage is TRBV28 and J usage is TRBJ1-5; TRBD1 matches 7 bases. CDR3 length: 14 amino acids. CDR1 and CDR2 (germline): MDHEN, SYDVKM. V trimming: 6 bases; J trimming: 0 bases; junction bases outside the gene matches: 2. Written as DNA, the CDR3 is TGTGCCAGCAGGGGACAGAATAGCAATCAGCCCCAGCATTTT. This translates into CASRGQNSNQPQHF. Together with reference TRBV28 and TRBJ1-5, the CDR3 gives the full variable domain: DVKVTQSSRYLVKRTGEKVFLECVQDMDHENMFWYRQDPGLGLRLIYFSYDVKMKEKGDIPEGYSVSREKKERFSLILESASTNQTSMYLCASRGQNSNQPQHFGDGTRLSIL.

CDR3 DNA sequence: TGTGCCAGCAGTCCCGACAGAAGCAATCAGCCCCAGCATTTT. This gives the protein CASSPDRSNQPQHF. The chain has TRBV27 and TRBJ1-5; D perhaps matches TRBD1 (5 bases). With 5 bases removed from V and 1 base from J, the gap between germline ends came to 9 bases. Germline values: CDR1 MNHEY, CDR2 SMNVEV (reference sequence). CDR3 length: 14 residues.